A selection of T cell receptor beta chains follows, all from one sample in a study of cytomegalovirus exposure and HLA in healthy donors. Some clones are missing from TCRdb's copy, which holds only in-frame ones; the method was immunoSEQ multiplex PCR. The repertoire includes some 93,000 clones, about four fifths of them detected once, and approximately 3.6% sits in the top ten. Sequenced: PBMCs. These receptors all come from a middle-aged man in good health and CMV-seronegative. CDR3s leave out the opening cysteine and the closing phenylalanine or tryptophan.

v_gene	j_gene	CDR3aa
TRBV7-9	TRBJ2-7	ASSLTGLAGDRYEQY
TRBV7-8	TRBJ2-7	ASSLARETYEQY
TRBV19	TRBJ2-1	ASSSTSTYNEQF
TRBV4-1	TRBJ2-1	ASSHNYNEQF
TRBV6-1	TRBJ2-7	ASSRTSGRTYEQY
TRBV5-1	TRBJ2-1	ASSSRPMAGSYNEQF
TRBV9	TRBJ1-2	ASSVGGSYGYT
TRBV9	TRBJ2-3	ASQLSGTPDTQY
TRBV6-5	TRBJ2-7	ASSIGRDSEQY
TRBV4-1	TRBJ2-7	ASSRIAGPYEQY
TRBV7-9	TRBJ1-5	SSSPYGSNQPQH
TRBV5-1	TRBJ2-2	ASSPLAQDTGELF
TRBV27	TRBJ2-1	ASSSAELSYNEQF
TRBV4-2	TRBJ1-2	ASSREQGIQDGYT
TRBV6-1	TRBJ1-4	ASTTATNEKLF
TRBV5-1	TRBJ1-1	ASSLGTENTEAF
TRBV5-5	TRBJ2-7	ASSLVDRGAVNQY
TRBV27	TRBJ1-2	ASSHGGGGYGYT
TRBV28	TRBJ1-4	ASSLRSRASNNEKLF
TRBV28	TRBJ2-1	ASSRDYFEQF